Listed here are 25 T cell receptor beta chains from one sample, sequenced in a study of early T cells in non-severe SARS-CoV-2 infection. TCRdb re-derived calls from the 5' RACE reads in MiXCR, one entry per CDR3 protein. This sample carries 70,000 or so distinct CDR3 sequences, 11% of them seen once, and the ten largest clones take around 6.6%. Sequencing used whole blood. The receptor source for this set is an adult who was a healthcare worker with PCR-confirmed SARS-CoV-2 infection or an uninfected control (not recorded which).

The rearrangement joins TRBV13 to TRBJ2-2; TRBD1 matches 7 bases. V shed 5 bases, J shed 6 bases, and the junction held 6 bases outside the gene matches. Germline V lookup: CDR1 PRHDT, CDR2 FYEKMQ (reference sequence). This CDR3 has 14 amino acids. CDR3 in DNA: TGTGCCAGCAGCGCGTCCACAGGGGCCGGGGAGCTGTTTTTT. It yields the protein CASSASTGAGELFF.

The chain recombines TRBV6-2 or TRBV6-3 with TRBJ1-1, with TRBD1 matching 9 bases. The CDR3 loop spans 15 amino acids. Trimming at V came to 6 bases and at J to 3 bases, leaving 8 bases not matched to a gene. Germline lookup yields CDR1 MNHEY and CDR2 SVGEGT. CDR3 protein: CASSHGQGRDTEAFF. The CDR3, as DNA: TGTGCCAGCAGCCATGGACAGGGGAGGGACACTGAAGCTTTCTTT.

This clonotype was seen repeatedly, ten times or more. V usage is TRBV7-2 and J usage is TRBJ2-7; 7 nucleotides match TRBD1. The CDR3 covers 15 residues. The V and J ends lost 1 base and 2 bases, in that order; junction bases with no gene match: 5. Germline V lookup: CDR1 SGHTA, CDR2 FQGNSA. The CDR3 DNA reads as TGTGCCAGCAGCTTAGTGGGACAGACCGCCTACGAGCAGTACTTC. This translates into CASSLVGQTAYEQYF.

This chain joins TRBV20-1 and TRBJ2-7, with 12 bases aligning to TRBD1. The CDR3 spans 14 residues. The V segment lost 0 bases and the J segment 5 bases; nucleotides outside the gene matches: 2. Germline V gives CDR1 DFQATT, CDR2 SNEGSKA (reference sequence). The CDR3 reads CSAREGTGGDEQYF. The CDR3 DNA reads TGCAGTGCTAGAGAAGGGACAGGGGGCGACGAGCAGTACTTC.

This clonotype was seen more than once but under ten times. This chain uses TRBV20-1 with TRBJ2-7; D gene ambiguous. The CDR3 covers 12 residues. The germline gives CDR1 DFQATT, CDR2 SNEGSKA (reference sequence). Between the trimmed V and J ends, which lost 0 bases and 6 bases, there was a span of 9 bases. The CDR3 region has the DNA TGCAGTGCTAGAGATCTGGTTCTCGAGCAGTACTTC. Translated: CSARDLVLEQYF.

This clonotype was recorded many times. This chain joins TRBV20-1 and TRBJ2-7; no reliable D call. The CDR3 covers 13 residues. The germline CDR1 and CDR2 sequences are DFQATT and SNEGSKA (reference sequence). The V end was cut by 1 base, the J end by 4 bases, with 11 bases between. The CDR3 spells CSARGRVLYEQYF. The CDR3 nucleotides are TGCAGTGCTAGAGGTCGGGTCTTATACGAGCAGTACTTC.

This chain links TRBV9 with TRBJ2-3; D unresolved. Germline CDR1 and CDR2: SGDLS and YYNGEE. This CDR3 spans 8 amino acids. The V and J ends lost 9 bases and 4 bases respectively, with 0 bases between them. CDR3 in amino acids: CATDTQYF. The CDR3, as DNA: TGTGCCACAGATACGCAGTATTTT.

The V gene is TRBV20-1, the J gene TRBJ2-2; TRBD1 agrees at 7 bases. CDR1 and CDR2 from the germline V gene are DFQATT and SNEGSKA (reference sequence). The CDR3 is made up of 15 amino acids. The ends lost 1 base at V and 3 bases at J; junction bases unmatched: 5. The CDR3 sequence is CSARAVTGHTGELFF. Here the CDR3 DNA reads TGCAGTGCTAGAGCGGTGACAGGGCACACCGGGGAGCTGTTTTTT.

This sequence joins TRBV2 and TRBJ2-1, with 8 bases identical to TRBD2. The CDR3 covers 14 residues. The germline CDR1 and CDR2 sequences are SNHLY and FYNNEI. The J segment lost 0 bases and the V segment lost 7 bases, leaving 2 bases of the junction unmatched. This chain's CDR3 is CASKRESSYNEQFF. DNA of the CDR3: TGTGCCAGCAAGCGGGAGAGCTCCTACAATGAGCAGTTCTTC. The whole variable domain, remainder taken from reference TRBV2 and TRBJ2-1, is EPEVTQTPSHQVTQMGQEVILRCVPISNHLYFYWYRQILGQKVEFLVSFYNNEISEKSEIFDDQFSVERPDGSNFTLKIRSTKLEDSAMYFCASKRESSYNEQFFGPGTRLTVL.

This clonotype was seen at least ten times. CDR3 sequence: CSASVNTEAFF. CDR3 DNA: TGCAGTGCTAGTGTTAACACTGAAGCTTTCTTT. V gene TRBV20-1 combines with J gene TRBJ1-1; D unresolved. CDR1 and CDR2 from the germline V gene are DFQATT and SNEGSKA (reference sequence). Trimming took 3 bases from V and 2 from J, leaving 4 bases between them. CDR3 length: 11 amino acids.

At least ten counts were recorded for this clonotype. This chain uses TRBV6-4 with TRBJ1-1, with D tentatively TRBD1 (6 bases). Trimming pared 0 bases from V and 6 bases from J, leaving 11 bases between. CDR1 is MRHNA and CDR2 is SNTAGT in the germline V gene. The CDR3 loop spans 14 amino acids. As DNA, the CDR3 is TGTGCCAGCAGTGACTCGACAGAGGGGGCTGAAGCTTTCTTT. Its protein product is CASSDSTEGAEAFF.

There are a few counts of this clonotype. The chain links TRBV3-1 to TRBJ1-2; 7 nucleotides match TRBD1. J gave up 0 bases and V 1 base, and 5 bases lay outside the gene matches. The CDR3 consists of 16 residues. Germline V gene sequence: CDR1 LGHDT, CDR2 YNNKEL (reference sequence). The CDR3 nucleotides are TGTGCCAGCAGCCAAGGTTGGGACAGAACTAACTATGGCTACACCTTC. The encoded protein is CASSQGWDRTNYGYTF.

This clonotype was counted a few times. The chain has TRBV7-9 and TRBJ2-3; 9 positions agree with TRBD2. This CDR3 is 13 amino acids long. Losses at the gene ends were 4 bases for V and 10 bases for J; bases not matched to a gene: 6. Per the germline V gene, CDR1 is SEHNR and CDR2 is FQNEAQ (reference sequence). This CDR3 is CASSSSSGMAQYF. CDR3 coding DNA: TGTGCCAGCAGCTCGTCTAGCGGGATGGCGCAGTATTTT.

This clonotype was counted a few times. The chain couples TRBV30 to TRBJ1-5; the D gene is possibly TRBD1 (6 bases). V was clipped by 5 bases and J by 4 bases, with 9 bases between them. This CDR3 contains 12 residues. CDR1 is GTSNPN, CDR2 SVGIG, per germline (reference sequence). The CDR3 sequence: CAWGQGNQPQHF. CDR3 bases: TGTGCCTGGGGCCAGGGGAATCAGCCCCAGCATTTT. Supplemented by reference TRBV30 and TRBJ1-5, the full variable domain reads SQTIHQWPATLVQPVGSPLSLECTVEGTSNPNLYWYRQAAGRGLQLLFYSVGIGQISSEVPQNLSASRPQDRQFILSSKKLLLSDSGFYLCAWGQGNQPQHFGDGTRLSIL.

The chain recombines TRBV6-2 or TRBV6-3 with TRBJ1-5; possibly TRBD1 for D (6 bases). Per germline, CDR1 MNHEY and CDR2 SVGEGT. The CDR3 extends over 15 amino acids. V was clipped by 7 bases and J by 6 bases, with 19 bases between them. The CDR3 reads CASNPVTGGLQPQHF. In nucleotides, the CDR3 is TGTGCCAGCAACCCGGTGACAGGCGGGCTTCAGCCCCAGCATTTT.

This rearrangement joins TRBV14 to TRBJ2-1, with D perhaps TRBD2 (5 bases). The CDR3 consists of 12 residues. The ends were cut back, 1 base at V and 14 bases at J, with 12 bases in the middle. Germline V lookup: CDR1 SGHDN, CDR2 FVKESK. The DNA of the CDR3 is TGTGCCAGCAGCCAAGGCCCAGCGAGGGAGTTCTTC. Translation gives CASSQGPAREFF.

The chain joins TRBV28 to TRBJ2-7; no firm D call. The germline gives CDR1 MDHEN, CDR2 SYDVKM. Between the trimmed V and J ends, which lost 7 bases and 3 bases, there was a span of 10 bases. The CDR3 covers 12 residues. This chain's CDR3 is CASTTARYEQYF. In DNA, the CDR3 is TGTGCCAGCACCACTGCTCGCTACGAGCAGTACTTC.

The DNA for the CDR3 is TGTGCCAGCAGTTACCACCCGACCGGAGGGGGGTACGAGCAGTACTTC. This sequence encodes CASSYHPTGGGYEQYF. The chain has TRBV6-6 and TRBJ2-7, with D perhaps being TRBD1 or TRBD2 (6 bases each). There are 16 residues in the CDR3. V was pared by 2 bases and J by 4 bases, with 18 bases between. Germline CDR1 MNHNY, CDR2 SVGAGI (reference sequence).

Written as DNA, the CDR3 is TGTGCCAGCACCCAAGACAGGGCCGGCGAGCAGTACTTC. It translates to CASTQDRAGEQYF. This sequence joins TRBV12-3 or TRBV12-4 and TRBJ2-7; TRBD1 matches at 7 bases. The CDR3 spans 13 residues. V was clipped by 7 bases and J by 6 bases; unmatched bases: 9.

The genes are TRBV21-1 and TRBJ1-4; the table's D call, TRBD1, has no DNA check behind it. TRBV21-1 is a listed pseudogene. The CDR3 length is 14 residues. Here the CDR3 reads CASSKGAGGEKLFF. The CDR3 nucleotides read TGTGCCAGCAGCAAAGGCGCAGGGGGAGAAAAACTGTTTTTT.

There are a few counts of this clonotype. J is TRBJ1-3 and V is TRBV3-1; no reliable D call. Trimming left V 2 bases short and J 4 bases short, with 12 bases between. The length of the CDR3 is 15 residues. Germline V gene lookup returns CDR1 LGHDT and CDR2 YNNKEL (reference sequence). CDR3 amino acids: CASSQMSGPGNTIYF. For the CDR3, the DNA is TGTGCCAGCAGCCAAATGTCGGGTCCAGGAAACACCATATATTTT. The complete variable domain, with remaining parts taken from reference TRBV3-1 and TRBJ1-3, reads DTAVSQTPKYLVTQMGNDKSIKCEQNLGHDTMYWYKQDSKKFLKIMFSYNNKELIINETVPNRFSPKSPDKAHLNLHINSLELGDSAVYFCASSQMSGPGNTIYFGEGSWLTVV.

The chain combines TRBV20-1 with TRBJ1-1; D unclear. CDR3 length: 12 amino acids. Germline loops: CDR1 DFQATT, CDR2 SNEGSKA (reference sequence). V was pared by 3 bases and J by 8 bases, with 13 bases between. CDR3 residues: CSARSAGPEAFF. The CDR3 nucleotides are TGCAGTGCTAGGTCAGCAGGCCCCGAAGCTTTCTTT.

This clonotype turned up a few times. The rearrangement uses TRBV28 and TRBJ2-7, with D possibly being TRBD2 (6 bases). Germline CDR1 and CDR2: MDHEN and SYDVKM. The CDR3 contains 13 residues. Deletions cut 5 bases from V and 0 bases from J, with 8 bases between. For the CDR3, the DNA is TGTGCCAGCAGTGGCGGGGCCTCCTACGAGCAGTACTTC. Protein product: CASSGGASYEQYF.

There are a few counts of this clonotype. V gene TRBV20-1 combines with J gene TRBJ1-2, with D maybe TRBD1 (5 bases). CDR3 size: 15 residues. Trimming removed 6 bases from V and 1 base from J, with 18 bases in between. CDR1 DFQATT and CDR2 SNEGSKA come from the germline V gene (reference sequence). The CDR3 region has the DNA TGCAGTGCCGTAGCCTCGACGGACAATAACTATGGCTACACCTTC. Translation gives CSAVASTDNNYGYTF.

This clonotype has ten or more counts. This chain joins TRBV7-2 and TRBJ2-3; 9 nucleotides match TRBD1. From germline, CDR1 is SGHTA and CDR2 FQGNSA. After removal of 4 bases from V and 6 bases from J, the junction contained 5 bases not matched to a gene. This CDR3 spans 14 amino acids. The CDR3 loop is CASSSGQGPDTQYF. CDR3 in DNA: TGTGCCAGCAGCTCGGGACAGGGACCCGATACGCAGTATTTT.